A single sample gave rise to the 13 T cell receptor beta chains below, sequenced in a study of spatial heterogeneity in lung cancer. These receptors have no identified antigens. Described time point: sample taken at primary tumor resection. TCRdb independently ran MiXCR on the 5' RACE reads; one entry per CDR3 protein. This table holds around 2,200 distinct CDR3 sequences, roughly 0.99% found once. General study points: In tumors, expanded intratumoral alpha and beta TCR counts tracked mutation counts.

Specimen: lung tumor tissue, collected at surgery. The receptors come from a male donor with early-stage non-small cell lung cancer.

In this sample, this clonotype is medium-sized. V usage is TRBV20-1 and J usage is TRBJ1-1; D unclear. The length of the CDR3 is 14 residues. V lost 3 bases to trimming and J lost 11 bases, with 22 bases between them. The germline V gene has CDR1 DFQATT and CDR2 SNEGSKA (reference sequence). The CDR3 sequence is CSASDGGDRVRAFF. Written as DNA, the CDR3 is TGCAGTGCTAGTGATGGAGGTGACCGGGTGAGGGCTTTCTTT.

This clonotype appeared many times. The gene calls are TRBV2 and TRBJ2-3; 7 nucleotides match TRBD2. Trimming cost V 3 bases and J 5 bases; bases outside gene matches: 14. Germline V CDR1 and CDR2: SNHLY, FYNNEI. The CDR3 runs 17 residues. In nucleotides, the CDR3 is TGTGCCAGCAGTGACCCCTATTCGGGAGGCCACGGAGATACGCAGTATTTT. Its translation is CASSDPYSGGHGDTQYF.

This clonotype is termed medium-sized. J is TRBJ2-5 and V is TRBV29-1, with a tentative D call TRBD2 (6 bases). Germline V gene lookup returns CDR1 SQVTM and CDR2 ANQGSEA. This CDR3 region has 14 residues. V gave up 6 bases and J gave up 5 bases, with 19 bases separating them. As DNA, the CDR3 is TGCAGCGTCCAACGAGGGGCCGGAGGGGAGACCCAGTACTTC. It specifies CSVQRGAGGETQYF.

This clonotype is classed as medium-sized. The chain has TRBV19 and TRBJ1-6, with a tentative D call TRBD1 (6 bases). The CDR3 extends over 16 amino acids. V gave up 5 bases and J gave up 4 bases, with 15 bases separating them. Germline V gene sequence: CDR1 LNHDA, CDR2 SQIVND (reference sequence). CDR3 residues: CASSPSRTDYNSPLHF. DNA for the CDR3: TGTGCCAGTAGTCCTTCCCGGACAGATTATAATTCACCCCTCCACTTT.

By proportion, this clonotype is medium-sized (0.01 to 0.1%). The V gene is TRBV5-1, the J gene TRBJ1-1; no reliable D call. V dropped 0 bases and J dropped 5 bases, with 11 bases sitting between them. The V gene's germline CDR1 is SGHRS and CDR2 YFSETQ. The CDR3 spans 14 residues. CDR3 residues: CASSLEGGWTEAFF. CDR3 nucleotides: TGCGCCAGCAGCTTGGAAGGAGGTTGGACTGAAGCTTTCTTT.

This clonotype is judged large. The chain carries TRBV7-9 and TRBJ1-5, with D possibly being TRBD1 (5 bases). CDR3 size: 10 residues. The germline V gene encodes CDR1 SEHNR and CDR2 FQNEAQ (reference sequence). Trimming removed 5 bases from V and 16 bases from J, with 12 bases in between. The CDR3 sequence is CASSHRDLHF. DNA for the CDR3: TGTGCCAGCAGCCACCGGGACTTACATTTT.

Relative to its sample, this clonotype is medium-sized. The chain combines TRBV20-1 with TRBJ2-3; TRBD2 matches 7 bases. Losses at the gene ends were 7 bases for V and 3 bases for J; bases not matched to a gene: 4. This CDR3 is built from 12 residues. Germline values: CDR1 DFQATT, CDR2 SNEGSKA (reference sequence). In DNA, the CDR3 is TGCAGTGTGCGGGGGATAACAGATACGCAGTATTTT. This translates into CSVRGITDTQYF.

This clonotype is termed medium-sized. The chain employs TRBV4-1 and TRBJ1-1; TRBD1 matches 8 bases. With 0 bases clipped from V and 1 base from J, the junction kept 1 base outside the gene matches. This CDR3 comprises 15 residues. CDR1 MGHRA and CDR2 YSYEKL come from the germline V gene. The CDR3 is CASSQDDRGNTEAFF. DNA for the CDR3: TGCGCCAGCAGCCAAGATGACAGGGGGAACACTGAAGCTTTCTTT.

This clonotype is labeled medium-sized. This chain uses TRBV12-3 or TRBV12-4 with TRBJ2-3; D is undetermined. The V gene lost 3 bases and the J gene lost 3 bases, with 10 bases spanning the gap. This CDR3 is built from 14 residues. The CDR3 DNA is TGTGCCAGCAGTTTTAAACCGACTACAGATACGCAGTATTTT. Its protein is CASSFKPTTDTQYF.

In its sample, this clonotype is medium-sized (0.01 to 0.1%). This chain joins TRBV11-2 and TRBJ2-1, with 10 positions matching TRBD2. This CDR3 comprises 17 residues. With V trimmed by 5 bases and J by 6 bases, 13 bases remained unmatched. Per germline, CDR1 SGHAT and CDR2 FQNNGV. CDR3 amino acids: CASSPSKVASGGNEQFF. CDR3 in DNA: TGTGCCAGCAGCCCTTCTAAGGTGGCTAGCGGGGGCAATGAGCAGTTCTTC.

By share of the sample, this clonotype is medium-sized. The chain joins TRBV11-1 to TRBJ1-1; no definite D call. This CDR3 comprises 13 residues. The ends were cut back, 0 bases at V and 5 bases at J, with 7 bases in the middle. Germline assignment: CDR1 SGHAT and CDR2 FQDESV (reference sequence). The CDR3 DNA follows: TGTGCCAGCAGCTTAGCGCTACGGACTGAAGCTTTCTTT. Translating it yields CASSLALRTEAFF.

Sample share makes this clonotype large (0.1 to 1%). The rearrangement links TRBV27 to TRBJ2-7; 7 nucleotides agree with TRBD1. Per the germline V gene, CDR1 is MNHEY and CDR2 is SMNVEV (reference sequence). V was pared by 6 bases and J by 4 bases, with 6 bases of the junction left unmatched. CDR3 size: 13 residues. CDR3 protein: CASSREQGYEQYF. The CDR3 DNA sequence: TGTGCCAGCAGCAGGGAACAGGGGTACGAGCAGTACTTC.

By sample fraction, this clonotype is medium-sized. CDR3 protein: CASSYSVNTQYF. CDR3 DNA: TGTGCCAGCAGTTATTCGGTAAATACGCAGTATTTT. The chain is built from TRBV12-3 or TRBV12-4 and TRBJ2-3; D not certain. CDR3 length: 12 residues. Deletions cut 4 bases from V and 7 bases from J, with 9 bases between.